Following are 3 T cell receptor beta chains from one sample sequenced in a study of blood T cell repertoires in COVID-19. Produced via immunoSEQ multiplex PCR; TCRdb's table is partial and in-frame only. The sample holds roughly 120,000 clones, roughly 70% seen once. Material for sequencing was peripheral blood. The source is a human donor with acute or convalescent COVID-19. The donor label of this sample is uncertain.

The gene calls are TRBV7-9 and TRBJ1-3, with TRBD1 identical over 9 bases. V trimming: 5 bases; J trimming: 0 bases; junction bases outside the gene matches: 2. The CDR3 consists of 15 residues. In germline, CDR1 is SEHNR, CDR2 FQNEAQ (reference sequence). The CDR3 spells CASSPTGGSGNTIYF. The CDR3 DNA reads TGTGCCAGCAGCCCGACAGGGGGCTCTGGAAACACCATATATTTT.

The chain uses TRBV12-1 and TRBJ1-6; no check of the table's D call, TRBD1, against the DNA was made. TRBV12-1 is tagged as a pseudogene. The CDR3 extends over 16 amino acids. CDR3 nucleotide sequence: TGTGCCAGCAGCTACCCCAGGGTATCCTATAATTCACCCCTCCACTTT. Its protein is CASSYPRVSYNSPLHF.

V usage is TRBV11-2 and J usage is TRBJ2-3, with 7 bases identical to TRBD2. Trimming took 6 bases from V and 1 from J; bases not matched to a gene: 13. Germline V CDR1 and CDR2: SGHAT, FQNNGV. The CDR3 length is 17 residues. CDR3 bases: TGTGCCAGCAGTCTAAGTGGGGGGGTGTCAGGCACAGATACGCAGTATTTT. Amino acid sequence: CASSLSGGVSGTDTQYF.